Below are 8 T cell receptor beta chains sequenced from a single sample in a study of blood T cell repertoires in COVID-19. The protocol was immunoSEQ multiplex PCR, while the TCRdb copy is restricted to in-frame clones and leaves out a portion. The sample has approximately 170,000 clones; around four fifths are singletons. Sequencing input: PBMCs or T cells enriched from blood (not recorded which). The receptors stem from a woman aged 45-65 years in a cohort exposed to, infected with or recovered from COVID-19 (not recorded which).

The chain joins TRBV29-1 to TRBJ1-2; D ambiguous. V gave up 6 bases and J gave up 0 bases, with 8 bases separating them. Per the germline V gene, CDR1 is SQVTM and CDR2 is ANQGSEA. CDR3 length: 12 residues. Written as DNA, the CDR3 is TGCAGCGTGAAAACAGCTAACTATGGCTACACCTTC. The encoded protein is CSVKTANYGYTF. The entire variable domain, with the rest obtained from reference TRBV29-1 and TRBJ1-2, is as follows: SAVISQKPSRDICQRGTSLTIQCQVDSQVTMMFWYRQQPGQSLTLIATANQGSEATYESGFVIDKFPISRPNLTFSTLTVSNMSPEDSSIYLCSVKTANYGYTFGSGTRLTVV.

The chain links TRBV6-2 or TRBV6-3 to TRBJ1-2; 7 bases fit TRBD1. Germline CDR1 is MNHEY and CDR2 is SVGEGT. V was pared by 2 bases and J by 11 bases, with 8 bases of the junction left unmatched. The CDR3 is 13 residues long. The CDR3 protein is CASSYRGRKLYTF. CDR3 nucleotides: TGTGCCAGCAGTTACAGGGGGCGAAAATTGTACACCTTC.

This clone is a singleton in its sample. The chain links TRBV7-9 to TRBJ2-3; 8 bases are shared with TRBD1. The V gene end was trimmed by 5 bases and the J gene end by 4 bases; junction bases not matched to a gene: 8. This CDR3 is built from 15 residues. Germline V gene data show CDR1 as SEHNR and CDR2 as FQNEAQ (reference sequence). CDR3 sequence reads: CASSDTGGSADTQYF. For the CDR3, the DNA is TGTGCCAGCAGCGACACAGGGGGATCGGCAGATACGCAGTATTTT.

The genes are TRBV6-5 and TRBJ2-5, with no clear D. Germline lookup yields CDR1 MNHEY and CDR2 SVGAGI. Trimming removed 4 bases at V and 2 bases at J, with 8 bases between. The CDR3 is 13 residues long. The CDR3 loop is CASSSVRQETQYF. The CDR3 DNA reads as TGTGCCAGCAGTTCGGTCAGGCAAGAGACCCAGTACTTC.

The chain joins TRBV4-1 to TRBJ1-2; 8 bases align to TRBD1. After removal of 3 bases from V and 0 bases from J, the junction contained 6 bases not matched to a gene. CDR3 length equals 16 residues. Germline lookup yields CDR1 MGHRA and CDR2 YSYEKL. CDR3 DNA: TGCGCCAGCAGCCACCCCGGACAGGGTGCTAACTATGGCTACACCTTC. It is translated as CASSHPGQGANYGYTF.

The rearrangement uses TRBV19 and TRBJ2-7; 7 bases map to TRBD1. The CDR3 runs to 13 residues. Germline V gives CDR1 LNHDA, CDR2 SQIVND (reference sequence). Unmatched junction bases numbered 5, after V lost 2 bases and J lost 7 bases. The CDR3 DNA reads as TGTGCCAGTAGTATAATGAGGACAGGTGAGCAGTACTTC. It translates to CASSIMRTGEQYF.

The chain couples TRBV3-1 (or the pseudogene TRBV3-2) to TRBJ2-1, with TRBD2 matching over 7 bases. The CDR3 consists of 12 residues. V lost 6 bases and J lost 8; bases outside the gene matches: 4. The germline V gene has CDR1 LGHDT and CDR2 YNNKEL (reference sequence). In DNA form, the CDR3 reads TGTGCCAGCAGTCGCGGACTAGATGAGCAGTTCTTC. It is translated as CASSRGLDEQFF.

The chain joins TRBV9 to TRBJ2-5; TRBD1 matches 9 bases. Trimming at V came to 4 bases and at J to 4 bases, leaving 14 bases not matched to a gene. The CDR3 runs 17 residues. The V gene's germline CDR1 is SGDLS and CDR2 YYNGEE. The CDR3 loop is CASSPSSLTGGAETQYF. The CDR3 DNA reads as TGTGCCAGCAGCCCGAGCAGTTTGACAGGGGGTGCAGAGACCCAGTACTTC.